Following are 3 T cell receptor beta chains from one sample sequenced in a study of post-analysis software for immune sequencing data. Whole-study results and caveats: Patients carried roughly 5 TRBV segments more frequently than controls did, and TRBV5-6, TRBV5-1 and TRBV20-1 were among them.

The antigens of these receptors remain unknown. cDNA libraries for TCR beta contained unique molecular identifiers. One entry per CDR3 protein results from TCRdb running MiXCR on the PCR reads. The sample lists about 820,000 distinct CDR3 sequences, around 50% seen once, with about 4.8% in the top ten. Sequenced material: blood. These receptor sequences come from a girl aged 5-17 years with multiple sclerosis.

In its sample, this clonotype was seen a few times. This rearrangement joins TRBV20-1 to TRBJ2-7, with TRBD1 as a possible D gene (5 bases). V was clipped by 2 bases and J by 4 bases, with 18 bases between them. Germline loops: CDR1 DFQATT, CDR2 SNEGSKA (reference sequence). This CDR3 contains 15 residues. CDR3 region: CSARPRELNRYEQYF. In DNA, the CDR3 is TGCAGTGCTAGACCCAGGGAACTAAATCGATACGAGCAGTACTTC.

The chain links TRBV5-1 to TRBJ2-7; 10 bases match TRBD1. This CDR3 region has 16 residues. The trim removed 4 bases at V and 3 bases at J, leaving 10 bases unmatched. Germline CDR1 is SGHRS and CDR2 is YFSETQ. CDR3 bases: TGCGCCAGCAGCGCAGACGGGACAGGGGCTCGCTACGAGCAGTACTTC. This sequence encodes CASSADGTGARYEQYF.

This clonotype was observed once. The junction departs from germline at one end; a sequencing error may be responsible. The CDR3 nucleotides are TGTGCCAGCAGCTGGACAGACGCAAGCACAGATACGCAGTATTTT. It codes for CASSWTDASTDTQYF. The V and J genes are TRBV5-1 and TRBJ2-3; D might be TRBD1 (6 bases). CDR1 and CDR2 from the germline V gene are SGHRS and YFSETQ. CDR3 length: 15 residues.